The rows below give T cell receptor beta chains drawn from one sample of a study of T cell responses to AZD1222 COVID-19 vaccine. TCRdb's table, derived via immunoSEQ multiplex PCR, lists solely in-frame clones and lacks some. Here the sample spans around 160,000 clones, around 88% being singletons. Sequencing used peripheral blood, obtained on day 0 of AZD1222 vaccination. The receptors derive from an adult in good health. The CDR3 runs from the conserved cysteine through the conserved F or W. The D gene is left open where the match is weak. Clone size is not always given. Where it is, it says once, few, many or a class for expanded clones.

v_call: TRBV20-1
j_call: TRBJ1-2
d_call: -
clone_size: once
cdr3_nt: TGCAGCGGTAAAGCTAACTATGGCTACACCTTC
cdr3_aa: CSGKANYGYTF

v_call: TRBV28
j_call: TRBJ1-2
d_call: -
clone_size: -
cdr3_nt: TGTGCCAGTGGGGCCCCTAGTTATGGCTACACCTTC
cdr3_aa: CASGAPSYGYTF

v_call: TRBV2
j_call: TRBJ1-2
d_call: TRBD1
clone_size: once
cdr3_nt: TGTGCCAGCAGGGGGACAGGGGGCGAGTTGAGGGGCTACACCTTC
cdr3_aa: CASRGTGGELRGYTF

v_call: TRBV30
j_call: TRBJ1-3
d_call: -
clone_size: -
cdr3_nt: TGTGCCTGGAGCCCACTGAGGCCTGGAAACACCATATATTTT
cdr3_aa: CAWSPLRPGNTIYF

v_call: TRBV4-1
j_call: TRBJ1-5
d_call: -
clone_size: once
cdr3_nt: TGCGCCAGCAGCCAAGGGTACGATAATAATCAGCCCCAGCATTTT
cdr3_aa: CASSQGYDNNQPQHF

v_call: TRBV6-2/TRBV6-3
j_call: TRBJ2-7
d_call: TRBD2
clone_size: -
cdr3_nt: TGTGCCAGCAGCCGGACTAGCGGGGGCCTCTCCTACGAGCAGTACTTC
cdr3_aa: CASSRTSGGLSYEQYF

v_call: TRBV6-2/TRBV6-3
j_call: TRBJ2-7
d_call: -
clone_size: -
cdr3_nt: TGTGCCAGCAGTAGCCTGGAGGGGGGGCGTTACGAGCAGTACTTC
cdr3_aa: CASSSLEGGRYEQYF

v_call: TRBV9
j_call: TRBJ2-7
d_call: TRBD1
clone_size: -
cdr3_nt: TGTGCCAGCAGCCCGCAGGGGGCTTACGAGCAGTACTTC
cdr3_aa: CASSPQGAYEQYF

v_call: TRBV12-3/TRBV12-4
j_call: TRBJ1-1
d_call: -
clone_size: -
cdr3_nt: TGTGCCAGCAGTTTAGAACGGACCTCCATAGCTTTCTTT
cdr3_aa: CASSLERTSIAFF

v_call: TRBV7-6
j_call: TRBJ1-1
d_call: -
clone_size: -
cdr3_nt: TGTGCCAGCAGCTTAGGGCCCCTTGGGGGGAACACTGAAGCTTTCTTT
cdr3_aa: CASSLGPLGGNTEAFF

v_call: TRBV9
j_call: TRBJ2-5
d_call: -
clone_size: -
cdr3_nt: TGTGCCAGCAGCGTAGGGGTAGGTTTAGAAGAGACCCAGTACTTC
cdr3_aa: CASSVGVGLEETQYF

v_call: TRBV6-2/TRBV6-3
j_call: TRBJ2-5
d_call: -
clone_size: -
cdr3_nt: TGTGCCAGCAGTTACGTGGGGGGGCCGTACGGGACCCAGTACTTC
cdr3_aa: CASSYVGGPYGTQYF

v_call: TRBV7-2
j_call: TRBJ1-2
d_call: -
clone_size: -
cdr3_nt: TGTGCCAGCAGCGTCGCCAGGCTGGGGGGCTACACCTTC
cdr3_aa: CASSVARLGGYTF

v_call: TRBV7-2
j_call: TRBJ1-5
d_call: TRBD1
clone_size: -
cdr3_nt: TGTGCCAGCAGCAACGGACAGGGGGACCAGCCCCAGCATTTT
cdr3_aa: CASSNGQGDQPQHF

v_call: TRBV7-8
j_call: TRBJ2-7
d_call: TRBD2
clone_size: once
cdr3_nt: TGTGCCAGCGGCATAGCGGGGGGGCCCGAGCAGTACTTC
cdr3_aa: CASGIAGGPEQYF

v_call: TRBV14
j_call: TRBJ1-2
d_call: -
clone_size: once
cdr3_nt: TGTGCCAGCAGCCAAGATCTCACAGGGCCTGGCTACACCTTC
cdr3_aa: CASSQDLTGPGYTF

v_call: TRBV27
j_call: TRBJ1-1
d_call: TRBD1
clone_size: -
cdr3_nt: TGTGCCAGTGGAAGGACAGGACAGGCATACACTGAAGCTTTCTTT
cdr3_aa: CASGRTGQAYTEAFF

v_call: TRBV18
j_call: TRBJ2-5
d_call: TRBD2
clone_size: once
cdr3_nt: TGTGCCAGCTCACCAAAGCGGGGGAGCCTTTTCCAAGAGACCCAGTACTTC
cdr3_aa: CASSPKRGSLFQETQYF

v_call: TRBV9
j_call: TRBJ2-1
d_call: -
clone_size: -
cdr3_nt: TGTGCCAGCAGCGTAGATGGCCAGGGGATACACAATGAGCAGTTCTTC
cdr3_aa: CASSVDGQGIHNEQFF

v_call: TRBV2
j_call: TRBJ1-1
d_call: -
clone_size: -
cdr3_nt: TGTGCCAGCAGTTTTTTGGGGAAGAACACTGAAGCTTTCTTT
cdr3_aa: CASSFLGKNTEAFF

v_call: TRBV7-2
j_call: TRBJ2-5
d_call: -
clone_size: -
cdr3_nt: TGTGCCAGCAGCTTAAGGATGGGGCGAGAGACCCAGTACTTC
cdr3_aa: CASSLRMGRETQYF

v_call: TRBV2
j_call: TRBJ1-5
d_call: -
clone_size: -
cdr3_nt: TGTGCCAGCAGTGAGAACGTGCCGGCCCAGCCCCAGCATTTT
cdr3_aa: CASSENVPAQPQHF

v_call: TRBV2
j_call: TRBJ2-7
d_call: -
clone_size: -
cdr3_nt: TGTGCCAGCAATGACGACCGTGTGGTGCAGTACTTC
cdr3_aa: CASNDDRVVQYF

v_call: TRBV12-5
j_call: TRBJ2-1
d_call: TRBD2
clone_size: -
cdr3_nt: TGTGCTAGTGGTTTCCTAGCGGGGTCGCAGTTCTTC
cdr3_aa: CASGFLAGSQFF

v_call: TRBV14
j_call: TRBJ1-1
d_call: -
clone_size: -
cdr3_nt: TGTGCCAGCAGCCAAGGGATAGGACAGATAAACACTGAAGCTTTCTTT
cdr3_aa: CASSQGIGQINTEAFF

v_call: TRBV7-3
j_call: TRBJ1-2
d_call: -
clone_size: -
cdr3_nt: TGTGCCAGCAGCTTAATAGAGGGAAACGGCTACACCTTC
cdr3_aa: CASSLIEGNGYTF

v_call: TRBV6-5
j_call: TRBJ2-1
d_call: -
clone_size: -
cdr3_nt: TGTGCCAGCAGTTACGCCACAGACAATGAGCAGTTCTTC
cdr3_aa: CASSYATDNEQFF

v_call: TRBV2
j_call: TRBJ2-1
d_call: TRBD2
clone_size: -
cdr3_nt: TGTGCCAGCAGTGAAGCGAGGGGACTAGCGGGGTCCCTTTACAATGAGCAGTTCTTC
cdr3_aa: CASSEARGLAGSLYNEQFF

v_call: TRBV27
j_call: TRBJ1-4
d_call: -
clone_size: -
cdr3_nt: TGTGCCAGCAGTTTAGAAGGTGAAAAACTGTTTTTT
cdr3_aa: CASSLEGEKLFF

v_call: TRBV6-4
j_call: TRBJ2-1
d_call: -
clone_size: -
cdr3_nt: TGTGCCAGCAGTGTGGAGGGGGAGGGTGAGCAGTTCTTC
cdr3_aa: CASSVEGEGEQFF

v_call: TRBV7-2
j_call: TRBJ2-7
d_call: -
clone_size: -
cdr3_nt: TGTGCCAGCACAGGGGGGGGGCTTGCCCAGGGCGAGCAGTACTTC
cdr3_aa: CASTGGGLAQGEQYF

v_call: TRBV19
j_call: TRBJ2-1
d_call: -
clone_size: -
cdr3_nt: TGTGCCAGTAAATCCAGGGGGACTTACAATGAGCAGTTCTTC
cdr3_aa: CASKSRGTYNEQFF

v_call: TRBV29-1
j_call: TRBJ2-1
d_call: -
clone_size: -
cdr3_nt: TGCAGCGTTGAAGACGTTACCTACAATGAGCAGTTCTTC
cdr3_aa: CSVEDVTYNEQFF

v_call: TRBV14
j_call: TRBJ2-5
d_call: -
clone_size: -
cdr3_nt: TGTGCCAGCAGCCAAGGACAGCCCCACCAAGAGACCCAGTACTTC
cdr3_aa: CASSQGQPHQETQYF

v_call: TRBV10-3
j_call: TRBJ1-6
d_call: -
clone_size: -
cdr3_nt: TGTGCCATCAGGGGAGAGTTAAATTCACCCCTCCACTTT
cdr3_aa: CAIRGELNSPLHF

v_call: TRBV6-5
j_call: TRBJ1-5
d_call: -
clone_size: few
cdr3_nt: TGTGCCAGCAGTTATAGCCGCTGGGATCAGCCCCAGCATTTT
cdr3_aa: CASSYSRWDQPQHF

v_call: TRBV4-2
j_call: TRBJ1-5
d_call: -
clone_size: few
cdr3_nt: TGTGCCAGCAGCCAAGGCCGAAGTGGGGGGCGGGTGGACAATCAGCCCCAGCATTTT
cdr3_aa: CASSQGRSGGRVDNQPQHF

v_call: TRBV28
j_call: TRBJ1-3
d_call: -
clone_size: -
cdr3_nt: TGTGCCAGCAGTTTAAGTCAGGCGGAGAAAAACACCATATATTTT
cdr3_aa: CASSLSQAEKNTIYF

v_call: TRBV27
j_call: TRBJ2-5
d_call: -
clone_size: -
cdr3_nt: TGTGCCACCAAGGGAAACCAAGAGACCCAGTACTTC
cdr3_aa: CATKGNQETQYF

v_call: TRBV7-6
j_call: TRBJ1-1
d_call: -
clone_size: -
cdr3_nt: TGTGCCAGCAGCCGGGCTCTTCACCAGAACACTGAAGCTTTCTTT
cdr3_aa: CASSRALHQNTEAFF

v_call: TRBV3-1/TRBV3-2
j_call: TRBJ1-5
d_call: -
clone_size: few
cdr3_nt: TGTGCCAGCAGCCAAAACAGGGCTCAGCCCCAGCATTTT
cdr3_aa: CASSQNRAQPQHF

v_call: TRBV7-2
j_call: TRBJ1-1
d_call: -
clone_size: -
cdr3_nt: TGTGCCAGCAGCTTAGTCCCTCTGGCTGCAAACACTGAAGCTTTCTTT
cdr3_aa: CASSLVPLAANTEAFF

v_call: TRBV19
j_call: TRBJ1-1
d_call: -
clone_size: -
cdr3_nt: TGTGCCAGTAGTATAGACCCAACAGGGCCTCTAAACACTGAAGCTTTCTTT
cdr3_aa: CASSIDPTGPLNTEAFF

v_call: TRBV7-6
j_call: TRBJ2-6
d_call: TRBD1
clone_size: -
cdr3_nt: TGTGCCAGCAGCACAGGTGGGACAGCCCTCCGAGCCAACGTCCTGACTTTC
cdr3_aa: CASSTGGTALRANVLTF

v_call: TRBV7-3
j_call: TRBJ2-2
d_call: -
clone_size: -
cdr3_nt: TGTGCCAGCAGCTTAATGATCGGTCCCGGGGAGCTGTTTTTT
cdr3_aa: CASSLMIGPGELFF

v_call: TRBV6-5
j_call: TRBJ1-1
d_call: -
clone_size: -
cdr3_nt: TGTGCCAGCAGGACGGATCGGAACACTGAAGCTTTCTTT
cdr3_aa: CASRTDRNTEAFF

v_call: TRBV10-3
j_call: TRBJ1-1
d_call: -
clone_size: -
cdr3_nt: TGTGCCATCAGCCCTGGTGGGGGTCTCACTGAAGCTTTCTTT
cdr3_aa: CAISPGGGLTEAFF

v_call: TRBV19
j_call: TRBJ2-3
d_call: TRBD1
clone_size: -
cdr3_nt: TGTGCCAGTAGTGGTTGGGACAGGGTTTTCTCAGATACGCAGTATTTT
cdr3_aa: CASSGWDRVFSDTQYF

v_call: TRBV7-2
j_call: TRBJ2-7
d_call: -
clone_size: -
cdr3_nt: TGTGCCAGCAGCCTTCGGACGGCCCCCTCCTACGAGCAGTACTTC
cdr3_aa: CASSLRTAPSYEQYF

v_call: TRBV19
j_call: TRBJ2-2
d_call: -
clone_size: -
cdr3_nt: TGTGCCAGTACCCGCCAAGCTGTCACCGGGGAGCTGTTTTTT
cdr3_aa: CASTRQAVTGELFF

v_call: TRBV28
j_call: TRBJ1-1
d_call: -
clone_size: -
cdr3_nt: TGTGCCAGCAGTTTAGATTTTTACACTGAAGCTTTCTTT
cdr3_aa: CASSLDFYTEAFF

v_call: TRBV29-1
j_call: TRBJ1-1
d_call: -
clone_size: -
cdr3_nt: TGCAGCGTGAGGGGTCGGCAAGCTTTCTTT
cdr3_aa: CSVRGRQAFF

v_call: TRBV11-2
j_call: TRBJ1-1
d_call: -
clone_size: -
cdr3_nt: TGTGCCAGCAGCCCTAACCGGGGCATGAACACTGAAGCTTTCTTT
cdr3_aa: CASSPNRGMNTEAFF

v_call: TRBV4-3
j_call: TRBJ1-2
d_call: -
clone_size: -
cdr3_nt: TGCGCCAGCAGCCCACAAGCCTTGACGGATTCTAACTATGGCTACACCTTC
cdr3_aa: CASSPQALTDSNYGYTF

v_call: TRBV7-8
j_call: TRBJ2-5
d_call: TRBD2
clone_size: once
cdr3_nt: TGTGCCAGCAGCCTCACTAGCGCCGGGGTAGGGACCCAGTACTTC
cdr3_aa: CASSLTSAGVGTQYF

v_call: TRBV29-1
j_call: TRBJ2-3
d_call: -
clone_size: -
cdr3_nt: TGCAGCGGCCTCGGGGCAGGGGTAGGGTATTTT
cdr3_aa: CSGLGAGVGYF

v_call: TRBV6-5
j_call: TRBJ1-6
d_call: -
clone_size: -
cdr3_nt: TGTGCCAGCAGTACGCACAGTCCTAGGGATTCACCCCTCCACTTT
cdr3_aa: CASSTHSPRDSPLHF

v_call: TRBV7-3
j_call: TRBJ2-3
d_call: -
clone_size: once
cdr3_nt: TGTGCCAGCAGCGATAATGGGGGCGGTACGCAGTATTTT
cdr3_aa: CASSDNGGGTQYF

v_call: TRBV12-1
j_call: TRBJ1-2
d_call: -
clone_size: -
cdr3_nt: TGTGCCAGCAGCGCAGGGAGCAGCTATGGCTACACCTTC
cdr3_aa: CASSAGSSYGYTF